Following are 24 T cell receptor beta chains from one sample sequenced in a study of shared clonotypes between healthy human individuals (dated by TCRdb to about 2020). The library was generated by the immunoSEQ multiplex PCR assay. TCRdb obtained this table from immuneACCESS and retained in-frame rearrangements with V and J assigned. These tables miss some clones; where compared with another copy, unresolved V genes account for less than half of the shortfall, and the remainder is unexplained. The sample table lists some 1.4 million clones, more than 95% of them with a count of one. The top ten clonotypes cover over 1% of the sample. Sequencing was performed on naive CD4+ T cells sorted from blood. The sample's cell subset or site label is to be understood as: CD45RA+ positively selected. The receptors shown here come from a man aged 30-40 years in good health.

This clone has only one observation. This chain uses TRBV27 with TRBJ2-1, with 7 bases that match TRBD2. The germline CDR1 and CDR2 sequences are MNHEY and SMNVEV (reference sequence). The CDR3 is made up of 17 amino acids. Trimming at V came to 5 bases and at J to 0 bases, leaving 10 bases not matched to a gene. This CDR3 is CASSLLARESSYNEQFF. The CDR3 nucleotides read TGTGCCAGCAGTCTACTAGCGAGGGAGAGCTCCTACAATGAGCAGTTCTTC.

The chain carries TRBV19 and TRBJ2-2; perhaps TRBD2 as D (6 bases). Per germline, CDR1 LNHDA and CDR2 SQIVND (reference sequence). The length of the CDR3 is 16 residues. V was trimmed by 2 bases and J by 6 bases, leaving 16 bases between them. The CDR3 reads CASSILAGPTPGELFF. The CDR3 DNA reads as TGTGCCAGTAGTATATTGGCGGGACCTACCCCCGGGGAGCTGTTTTTT.

This sequence joins TRBV7-9 and TRBJ1-5; the D gene is possibly TRBD1 (5 bases). The CDR3 runs 12 residues. V lost 5 bases, J lost 4 bases, and 6 bases lay in between. Germline lookup yields CDR1 SEHNR and CDR2 FQNEAQ (reference sequence). DNA of the CDR3: TGTGCCAGCAGCGGGGGGAATCAGCCCCAGCATTTT. This sequence encodes CASSGGNQPQHF.

The V call is TRBV7-8, the J call TRBJ1-1; 9 bases match TRBD1. With V trimmed by 5 bases and J by 4 bases, 8 bases remained unmatched. This CDR3 is 15 amino acids long. Germline loops: CDR1 SGHVS, CDR2 FQNEAQ. DNA for the CDR3: TGTGCCAGCAGCCCCAGGGACAGGGCTTCCACTGAAGCTTTCTTT. Translation: CASSPRDRASTEAFF.

The CDR3 DNA reads as TGTGCCTGGAGTGTCTACACCCTTGGGGGTTTGTTTGGAAACACCATATATTTT. It specifies CAWSVYTLGGLFGNTIYF. The chain recombines TRBV30 with TRBJ1-3, with TRBD1 as a possible D gene (5 bases). Germline lookup yields CDR1 GTSNPN and CDR2 SVGIG (reference sequence). V was clipped by 0 bases and J by 3 bases, with 21 bases between them. The CDR3 sequence is 18 residues long.

The V and J genes are TRBV10-3 and TRBJ1-1; D is possibly TRBD1 (5 bases). In germline, CDR1 is ENHRY, CDR2 SYGVKD. The CDR3 is made up of 15 amino acids. Trimming took 6 bases from V and 0 from J, leaving 14 bases between them. The CDR3 loop reads CAIRDSGSLNTEAFF. The CDR3 nucleotides read TGTGCCATCAGGGATTCAGGGAGCCTGAACACTGAAGCTTTCTTT.

As regards this clone: Other nucleotide sequences from this sample produce the same CDR3. The chain joins TRBV9 to TRBJ2-7; maybe TRBD1 (5 bases). CDR1 SGDLS and CDR2 YYNGEE come from the germline V gene. The CDR3 length is 14 residues. Trimming left V 0 bases short and J 1 base short, with 8 bases between. The CDR3 sequence: CASSVGAGSYEQYF. CDR3 nucleotides: TGTGCCAGCAGCGTAGGGGCAGGGTCCTACGAGCAGTACTTC.

This chain links TRBV27 with TRBJ1-5; D is undetermined. Germline lookup yields CDR1 MNHEY and CDR2 SMNVEV (reference sequence). Trimming took off 6 bases at V and 0 bases at J, with 9 bases between the two ends. The CDR3 runs to 14 residues. The CDR3 region is CASSPTNSNQPQHF. The CDR3 DNA is TGTGCCAGCAGCCCTACAAATAGCAATCAGCCCCAGCATTTT.

The V and J genes are TRBV11-2 and TRBJ2-7; possible D gene TRBD1, 5 bases. V was clipped by 1 base and J by 5 bases, with 9 bases between them. The CDR3 length is 13 residues. Germline V lookup: CDR1 SGHAT, CDR2 FQNNGV. CDR3 in amino acids: CASSLAGSHEQYF. The DNA for the CDR3 is TGTGCCAGCAGCTTAGCAGGGTCCCACGAGCAGTACTTC.

V gene TRBV5-5 combines with J gene TRBJ2-7; perhaps TRBD1 as D (6 bases). The CDR3 is 13 residues long. The V end was cut by 3 bases, the J end by 7 bases, with 14 bases between. The germline gives CDR1 SGHKS, CDR2 YYEKEE (reference sequence). CDR3: CASSSPAGVEQYF. The CDR3 DNA is TGTGCCAGCAGCTCCCCCGCAGGGGTTGAGCAGTACTTC.

The chain joins TRBV2 to TRBJ2-1; 8 bases agree with TRBD2. Losses at the gene ends were 8 bases for V and 4 bases for J; bases not matched to a gene: 4. The CDR3 extends over 13 amino acids. Per the germline V gene, CDR1 is SNHLY and CDR2 is FYNNEI. The CDR3 sequence is CASFSGSYNEQFF. CDR3 nucleotides: TGTGCCAGCTTCAGCGGGAGTTACAATGAGCAGTTCTTC.

The chain uses TRBV18 and TRBJ2-1; 9 nucleotides agree with TRBD2. Trimming removed 4 bases from V and 15 bases from J; junction bases left unmatched: 7. Germline V gene sequence: CDR1 KGHSH, CDR2 LQKENI. The CDR3 is 12 residues long. CDR3 amino acids: CASSLPGLAPFF. The CDR3 DNA reads TGTGCCAGCTCACTACCGGGACTAGCCCCGTTCTTC.

CDR3 sequence: CASSPQGPNTEAFF. The CDR3 DNA reads TGTGCCAGCAGCCCACAGGGTCCGAACACTGAAGCTTTCTTT. This rearrangement joins TRBV7-3 to TRBJ1-1; the D gene is possibly TRBD1 (6 bases). Germline V CDR1 and CDR2: SGHTA, FQGTGA. The CDR3 loop spans 14 amino acids. V lost 5 bases and J lost 1, with 11 bases in between.

The V gene is TRBV18, the J gene TRBJ2-2, with 13 bases identical to TRBD2. Germline V CDR1 and CDR2: KGHSH, LQKENI. The CDR3 totals 16 residues. J gave up 4 bases and V 5 bases, and 4 bases lay outside the gene matches. The CDR3 is CASSSGLAGATGELFF. CDR3 DNA: TGTGCCAGCTCATCCGGACTAGCGGGAGCCACCGGGGAGCTGTTTTTT.

V usage is TRBV5-5 and J usage is TRBJ2-5; D may correspond to TRBD1 or TRBD2 (5 bases each). The CDR3 runs 14 residues. Trimming shortened V by 4 bases and J by 0 bases, and 10 bases separated the two germline ends. Germline V gene sequence: CDR1 SGHKS, CDR2 YYEKEE (reference sequence). The CDR3 protein is CASSTMGDQETQYF. CDR3 sequence (DNA): TGTGCCAGCAGCACGATGGGGGACCAAGAGACCCAGTACTTC.

This clone was recorded only once. The gene calls are TRBV6-5 and TRBJ1-4; 8 nucleotides line up with TRBD1. The CDR3 is made up of 14 amino acids. Germline CDR1 MNHEY, CDR2 SVGAGI. V lost 6 bases, J lost 3 bases, and 3 bases stayed unmatched. CDR3 region: CASSWTGSNEKLFF. The CDR3 DNA sequence: TGTGCCAGCAGCTGGACAGGGTCTAATGAAAAACTGTTTTTT.

Details on this clone: Other DNA sequences within the sample encode an identical CDR3. The chain uses TRBV10-3 and TRBJ1-2; D perhaps matches TRBD1 (5 bases). Germline CDR1 and CDR2: ENHRY and SYGVKD. The germline V and J ends were trimmed by 4 bases and 6 bases, with 6 bases remaining between them. The CDR3 runs 11 residues. CDR3 sequence: CAISVGDGYTF. DNA for the CDR3: TGTGCCATCAGTGTGGGGGATGGCTACACCTTC.

The chain uses TRBV7-7 and TRBJ2-1, with D hard to call. The germline CDR1 and CDR2 sequences are SSHAT and FNYEAQ (reference sequence). The V gene lost 1 base and the J gene lost 8 bases, with 9 bases spanning the gap. The CDR3 totals 13 residues. CDR3 in DNA: TGTGCCAGCAGCTTAGGGAATGGGGATGAGCAGTTCTTC. This gives the protein CASSLGNGDEQFF.

The chain has TRBV4-2 and TRBJ1-1; D might be TRBD1 (6 bases). This CDR3 contains 15 residues. Trimming shortened V by 2 bases and J by 1 base, and 11 bases separated the two germline ends. Per germline, CDR1 LGHNA and CDR2 YNFKEQ. The CDR3 loop reads CASSQLDRRNTEAFF. DNA for the CDR3: TGTGCCAGCAGCCAACTGGACAGACGGAACACTGAAGCTTTCTTT.

This sequence joins TRBV7-2 and TRBJ1-3; D remains ambiguous. Trimming took 1 base from V and 2 from J, leaving 6 bases between them. CDR1 is SGHTA and CDR2 is FQGNSA in the germline V gene. The CDR3 spans 14 residues. CDR3 in DNA: TGTGCCAGCAGCTTAGGGGAGGCTGGAAACACCATATATTTT. This gives the protein CASSLGEAGNTIYF.

The chain carries TRBV18 and TRBJ2-7, with 11 bases matching TRBD2. CDR3 length: 18 residues. V shed 2 bases, J shed 4 bases, and the junction held 13 bases outside the gene matches. CDR1 is KGHSH, CDR2 LQKENI, per germline. The CDR3 DNA follows: TGTGCCAGCTCACCATTTGTAGAGGCTAGCGGGAGGCCTTACGAGCAGTACTTC. Translation: CASSPFVEASGRPYEQYF.

This clone was counted once. The CDR3 DNA reads TGCGCCAGCAGCCAAGCGGGTTACAATGAGCAGTTCTTC. Amino acid sequence: CASSQAGYNEQFF. The rearrangement uses TRBV4-3 and TRBJ2-1; D is ambiguous. Trimming removed 1 base from V and 4 bases from J, with 5 bases in between. The CDR3 length is 13 residues. Germline V CDR1 and CDR2: LGHNA, YSLEER.

The J gene is TRBJ1-1, the V gene TRBV18, with 7 bases that match TRBD1. The CDR3 sequence is 15 residues long. The trim removed 4 bases at V and 0 bases at J, leaving 5 bases unmatched. Germline values: CDR1 KGHSH, CDR2 LQKENI. The CDR3 here is CASSLRQGLNTEAFF. CDR3 coding DNA: TGTGCCAGCTCACTACGACAGGGACTGAACACTGAAGCTTTCTTT.

This clone showed up just once. The CDR3 bases are TGTGCCAGCAGCTTAAGGCAGGTCGGGGAAAAACTGTTTTTT. Translating it yields CASSLRQVGEKLFF. The chain couples TRBV13 to TRBJ1-4; no clear D. Trimming stripped 2 bases from V and 8 bases from J, with 12 bases between. Germline V gene sequence: CDR1 PRHDT, CDR2 FYEKMQ (reference sequence). This CDR3 region has 14 residues. Looking up the rest from reference TRBV13 and TRBJ1-4 gives the full variable domain: AAGVIQSPRHLIKEKRETATLKCYPIPRHDTVYWYQQGPGQDPQFLISFYEKMQSDKGSIPDRFSAQQFSDYHSELNMSSLELGDSALYFCASSLRQVGEKLFFGSGTQLSVL.